The entry below gives a single TCR beta chain sequence along with its context. Its antigen is unknown. V was clipped by 0 bases and J by 1 base, with 6 bases between them. The CDR3 has 14 amino acids. The germline gives CDR1 SGHTA, CDR2 FQGNSA. This sample was included in a study of beta chain features in type 1 diabetes. General observations from the study: Equally in patients and controls, shorter templates might have been favored by PCR.

The entirety of the isolated RNA underwent reverse transcription, so expressed TCRB transcripts were sequenced. Sequenced naive, central memory and regulatory T cell samples produced an average of about 3.57 million reads. The protocol was immunoSEQ multiplex PCR, while the TCRdb copy is restricted to in-frame clones and leaves out a portion. The sample has under 550,000 clones, more than 9.5% seen once. Material for sequencing was naive CD4+ T cells from blood. The receptor was isolated from a woman aged 18-29 years in good health. The chain joins TRBV7-2 to TRBJ1-1; D unclear. The CDR3 DNA reads TGTGCCAGCAGCTTAGCGCGGAGGAACACTGAAGCTTTCTTT. Residues: CASSLARRNTEAFF.